The present T cell receptor beta chain was sequenced within a study of T-cell reconstitution after alpha-beta-depleted transplantation in children. Many counts were recorded for this clonotype. Antigen unknown. It was with unique molecular identifiers that the TCRbeta library was prepared. TCRdb reprocessed the PCR reads with MiXCR, giving one entry per CDR3 protein. The sample records 2,500 to 3,500 distinct CDR3 sequences, 20% being singletons. CDR3 length equals 15 residues. The V end was cut by 3 bases, the J end by 2 bases, with 13 bases between. The germline gives CDR1 SGHTA, CDR2 FQGNSA. Overall study results and limits: T-cell counts and diversity at one year post-transplant came mainly from newly produced T cells. Some patients showed high day-60 TCRbeta diversity, which derived from surviving recipient T cells and thymic progenitors.

The rearrangement uses TRBV7-2 and TRBJ2-5, with D perhaps given as TRBD1 or TRBD2 (5 bases each). The input for sequencing was PBMCs, mostly from graft donor cells, taken 60 days after TCRalphabeta/CD19-depleted stem cell transplant. The receptor comes from a female patient under 18 who had a stem cell transplant for acute lymphoblastic leukemia, so the T cells may come from the graft donor. CDR3 sequence: CASSFRGPLQETQYF. The DNA for the CDR3 is TGTGCCAGCAGCTTCCGGGGCCCCCTTCAAGAGACCCAGTACTTC.